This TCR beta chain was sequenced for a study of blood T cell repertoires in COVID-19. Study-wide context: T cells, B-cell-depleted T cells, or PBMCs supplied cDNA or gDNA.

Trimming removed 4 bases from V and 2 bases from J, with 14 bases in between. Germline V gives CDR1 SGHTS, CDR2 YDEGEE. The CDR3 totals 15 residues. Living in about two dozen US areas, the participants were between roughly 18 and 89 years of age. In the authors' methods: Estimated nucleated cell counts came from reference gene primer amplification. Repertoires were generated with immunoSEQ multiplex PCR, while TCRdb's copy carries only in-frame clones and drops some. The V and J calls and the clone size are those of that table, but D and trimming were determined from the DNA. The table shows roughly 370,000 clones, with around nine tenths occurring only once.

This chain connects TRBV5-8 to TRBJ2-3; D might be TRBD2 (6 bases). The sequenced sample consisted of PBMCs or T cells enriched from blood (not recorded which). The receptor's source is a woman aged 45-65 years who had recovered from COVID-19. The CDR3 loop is CASSLRRGLTDTQYF. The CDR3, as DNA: TGTGCCAGCAGCCTGCGGAGGGGCCTCACAGATACGCAGTATTTT.